What follows is one T cell receptor (beta chain) and its context. No antigen is known for it. The junction does not match germline at one end; this may be a read error. This entry comes from a study of identical twins. Study-level results: Cross-sectional statistics, not tracking of the same donors, supported the conclusions.

With no exceptions, donors were healthy Caucasians. The CDR3 is made up of 14 amino acids. The germline V gene encodes CDR1 SSHAT and CDR2 FNYEAQ (reference sequence). Unique molecular identifiers were present on cDNA, and template switching added a universal primer site. Using its own MiXCR run on the 5' RACE reads, TCRdb lists one record per CDR3 protein. The sample shows 200,000 to 300,000 distinct CDR3 sequences, 12% of them seen only once. The same sample was also studied in work on yellow fever vaccine responses in identical twins. That report notes: Reportedly, twins' vaccine T cell responses looked partly convergent and partly personalized.

This sequence was found in a woman aged 18-29 years in good health. Sequenced material: memory (CD45RO+) T cells sorted from blood. The chain joins TRBV7-7 to TRBJ2-7; tentatively, D is TRBD2 (5 bases). This CDR3 reads CASSLHGAVGEQYF. Written as DNA, the CDR3 is TGTGCTAGCAGCTTACACGGAGCGGTAGGCGAGCAGTACTTC.